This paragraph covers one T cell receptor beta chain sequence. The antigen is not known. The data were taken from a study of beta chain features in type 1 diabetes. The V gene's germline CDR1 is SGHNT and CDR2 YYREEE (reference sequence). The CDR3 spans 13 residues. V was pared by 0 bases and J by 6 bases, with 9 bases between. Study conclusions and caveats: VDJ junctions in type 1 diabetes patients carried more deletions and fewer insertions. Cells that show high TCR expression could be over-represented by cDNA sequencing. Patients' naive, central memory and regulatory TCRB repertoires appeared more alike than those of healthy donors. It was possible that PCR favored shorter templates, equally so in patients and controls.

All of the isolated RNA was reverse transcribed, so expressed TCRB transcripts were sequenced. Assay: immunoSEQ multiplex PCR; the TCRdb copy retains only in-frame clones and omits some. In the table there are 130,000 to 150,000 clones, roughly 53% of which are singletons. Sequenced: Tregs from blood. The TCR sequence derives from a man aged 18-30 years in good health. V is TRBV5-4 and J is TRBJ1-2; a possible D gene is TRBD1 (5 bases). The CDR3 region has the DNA TGTGCCAGCAGCTTGGTAGGGGTACATGGCTACACCTTC. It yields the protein CASSLVGVHGYTF.